The 23 T cell receptor beta chains below were found in one sample sequenced in a study of T-cell memory formation after mild COVID-19. TCRdb re-called the 5' RACE reads with MiXCR, one entry per CDR3 protein. The table lists 350,000 to 500,000 distinct CDR3 sequences, more than 20% of them singletons, with approximately 14% in the top ten. The sample taken for sequencing was PBMCs or a T cell subset sorted from them (not recorded which). These receptors all stem from an adult woman who had mild COVID-19 (a few samples of this study predate the infection). Cell type and time point are not known.

The chain couples TRBV7-8 to TRBJ2-1; TRBD2 might be the D (6 bases). Germline V CDR1 and CDR2: SGHVS, FQNEAQ. The ends were cut back, 9 bases at V and 5 bases at J, with 20 bases in the middle. The CDR3 is 15 residues long. The CDR3 DNA reads as TGTGCCAGTAGGGAATTCCCGGGACTCGACAATGAGCAGTTCTTC. This translates into CASREFPGLDNEQFF.

The V and J genes are TRBV6-2 or TRBV6-3 and TRBJ2-1, with 16 bases that match TRBD2. CDR3 length equals 16 residues. Germline CDR1 is MNHEY and CDR2 is SVGEGT. With V trimmed by 0 bases and J by 13 bases, 6 bases remained unmatched. This chain's CDR3 is CASSYSGTSGGAGQFF. The CDR3 DNA is TGTGCCAGCAGTTACTCCGGGACTAGCGGGGGGGCCGGCCAGTTCTTC.

The chain recombines TRBV18 with TRBJ2-1, with D perhaps matching TRBD1 (6 bases). The length of the CDR3 is 12 residues. CDR1 KGHSH and CDR2 LQKENI come from the germline V gene. The V gene lost 3 bases and the J gene lost 10 bases, with 10 bases spanning the gap. DNA of the CDR3: TGTGCCAGCTCACCCAGGGGAACGGAGCAGTTCTTC. Encoded protein: CASSPRGTEQFF.

The chain is built from TRBV10-3 and TRBJ1-2; 8 bases line up with TRBD1. Per the germline V gene, CDR1 is ENHRY and CDR2 is SYGVKD. After removal of 0 bases from V and 4 bases from J, the junction contained 4 bases not matched to a gene. The CDR3 spans 15 residues. CDR3 DNA sequence: TGTGCCATCAGTGAGTCGACAGGGGACCCCTATGGCTACACCTTC. Translation: CAISESTGDPYGYTF.

In this sample, this clonotype turned up many times. J is TRBJ1-2 and V is TRBV6-2 or TRBV6-3, with D unclear. Germline V gene sequence: CDR1 MNHEY, CDR2 SVGEGT. V lost 2 bases and J lost 6, with 16 bases in between. This CDR3 is built from 15 residues. CDR3 sequence (DNA): TGTGCCAGCAGTTACCCCCTCGACGTCTGGGATGGCTACACCTTC. Protein product: CASSYPLDVWDGYTF.

This chain connects TRBV9 to TRBJ2-7; the D gene is possibly TRBD2 (5 bases). Trimming removed 0 bases from V and 3 bases from J, with 7 bases in between. CDR1 SGDLS and CDR2 YYNGEE come from the germline V gene. The CDR3 is 13 residues long. Written as DNA, the CDR3 is TGTGCCAGCAGCGTAGCCGGGAACTACGAGCAGTACTTC. Its translation: CASSVAGNYEQYF.

This clonotype was seen more than once but under ten times. The chain is built from TRBV7-9 and TRBJ1-6, with 9 bases identical to TRBD1. The CDR3 spans 14 residues. CDR1 is SEHNR and CDR2 is FQNEAQ in the germline V gene (reference sequence). J was trimmed by 7 bases and V by 8 bases; bases with no gene match: 6. The CDR3 DNA follows: TGTGCCAGCGGAACAGGGGGCCAAAATTCACCCCTCCACTTT. Its translation is CASGTGGQNSPLHF.

There are a few counts of this clonotype. This sequence joins TRBV30 and TRBJ2-5; 8 bases line up with TRBD1. Trimming at V came to 0 bases and at J to 4 bases, leaving 4 bases not matched to a gene. This CDR3 comprises 14 residues. Germline V gene lookup returns CDR1 GTSNPN and CDR2 SVGIG (reference sequence). CDR3 region: CAWSVTGGRETQYF. The CDR3 region has the DNA TGTGCCTGGAGTGTAACAGGGGGGAGAGAGACCCAGTACTTC.

The sample holds a few counts of this clonotype. The V gene is TRBV7-9, the J gene TRBJ2-1; no clear D. CDR1 and CDR2 from the germline V gene are SEHNR and FQNEAQ (reference sequence). Trimming left V 1 base short and J 9 bases short, with 10 bases between. CDR3 length: 13 amino acids. The CDR3 sequence: CASSLDSRSEQFF. The CDR3 DNA reads as TGTGCCAGCAGCTTAGACAGCCGGAGTGAGCAGTTCTTC.

This clonotype was seen more than once but under ten times. The rearrangement links TRBV4-1 to TRBJ2-7; D could derive from TRBD1 or TRBD2 (5 bases each). The V gene's germline CDR1 is MGHRA and CDR2 YSYEKL. The V end lost 4 bases, the J end lost 0 bases, and 19 bases lay between the germline ends. This CDR3 spans 17 amino acids. DNA for the CDR3: TGCGCCAGCAGCCCGCCTCGAGTGGGACCGACCTCCTACGAGCAGTACTTC. It codes for CASSPPRVGPTSYEQYF.

The CDR3 sequence is CASSYRVTYEQYF. Here the CDR3 DNA reads TGTGCCAGTAGTTACAGGGTAACCTACGAGCAGTACTTC. J is TRBJ2-7 and V is TRBV19; a possible D gene is TRBD1 (6 bases). From germline, CDR1 is LNHDA and CDR2 SQIVND (reference sequence). Trimming removed 5 bases from V and 2 bases from J, with 10 bases in between. The CDR3 spans 13 residues.

This clonotype was counted only a few times. This chain connects TRBV10-3 to TRBJ2-7; D is possibly TRBD1 (6 bases). V lost 2 bases to trimming and J lost 2 bases, with 16 bases between them. The CDR3 sequence is 16 residues long. Germline values: CDR1 ENHRY, CDR2 SYGVKD. The CDR3: CAISETTGTSTYEQYF. In DNA, the CDR3 is TGTGCCATCAGTGAGACAACCGGGACATCCACCTACGAGCAGTACTTC.

The CDR3 region has the DNA TGTGCCAGCAGCTTCTACAGGGAATCGAACACCGGGGAGCTGTTTTTT. The encoded protein is CASSFYRESNTGELFF. The J gene is TRBJ2-2, the V gene TRBV5-5; D might be TRBD1 (6 bases). The germline gives CDR1 SGHKS, CDR2 YYEKEE (reference sequence). Between the trimmed V and J ends, which lost 2 bases and 0 bases, there was a span of 11 bases. This CDR3 has 16 amino acids.

This clonotype was detected only a few times. The chain recombines TRBV7-9 with TRBJ1-1; 7 bases match TRBD1. Germline CDR1 and CDR2: SEHNR and FQNEAQ (reference sequence). The CDR3 spans 14 residues. V lost 5 bases to trimming and J lost 5 bases; unmatched junction nucleotides: 8. The CDR3 coding sequence is TGTGCCAGCAGCCGGGACAGAAGCAGGACTGAAGCTTTCTTT. Protein product: CASSRDRSRTEAFF.

This chain connects TRBV30 to TRBJ2-5; D unclear. Trimming pared 1 base from V and 2 bases from J, leaving 8 bases between. There are 13 residues in the CDR3. Per germline, CDR1 GTSNPN and CDR2 SVGIG (reference sequence). In DNA form, the CDR3 reads TGTGCCTGGAGTGAAGGCAGGCAAGAGACCCAGTACTTC. Amino acids: CAWSEGRQETQYF.

Only a few counts were recorded for this clonotype. This sequence joins TRBV5-4 and TRBJ1-2, with 7 bases matching TRBD1. Looked up from germline, CDR1 is SGHNT and CDR2 is YYREEE (reference sequence). The CDR3 covers 14 residues. V shed 4 bases, J shed 5 bases, and the junction held 8 bases outside the gene matches. The CDR3 DNA follows: TGTGCCAGCAGCCCCGGACAGGCCCCATATGGCTACACCTTC. This encodes CASSPGQAPYGYTF.

This clonotype has only a few counts. V usage is TRBV29-1 and J usage is TRBJ2-4, with TRBD2 identical over 8 bases. This CDR3 has 11 amino acids. V shed 6 bases and J 7 bases; nucleotides not matched to a gene: 2. Germline-derived CDR1 and CDR2 are SQVTM and ANQGSEA. The CDR3 here is CSVSGSNIQYF. The CDR3 DNA is TGCAGCGTGAGCGGGAGTAACATTCAGTACTTC. The whole variable domain, filled in from reference TRBV29-1 and TRBJ2-4, reads SAVISQKPSRDICQRGTSLTIQCQVDSQVTMMFWYRQQPGQSLTLIATANQGSEATYESGFVIDKFPISRPNLTFSTLTVSNMSPEDSSIYLCSVSGSNIQYFGAGTRLSVL.

The chain links TRBV9 to TRBJ2-2, with D uncertain. The CDR3 has 15 residues. Trimming removed 0 bases at V and 0 bases at J, with 6 bases between. The germline V gene has CDR1 SGDLS and CDR2 YYNGEE. The CDR3 loop is CASSVVATNTGELFF. CDR3 coding DNA: TGTGCCAGCAGCGTAGTGGCAACGAACACCGGGGAGCTGTTTTTT.

Here the CDR3 reads CASSPPVRAPADTQYF. The CDR3 region has the DNA TGTGCCAGCTCACCACCGGTCAGGGCCCCCGCAGATACGCAGTATTTT. The V and J genes are TRBV18 and TRBJ2-3; the D gene is possibly TRBD1 (5 bases). This CDR3 comprises 16 residues. Germline V gene sequence: CDR1 KGHSH, CDR2 LQKENI. Deletions cut 0 bases from V and 4 bases from J, with 14 bases between. The variable domain in full, with the rest retrieved from reference TRBV18 and TRBJ2-3, is NAGVMQNPRHLVRRRGQEARLRCSPMKGHSHVYWYRQLPEEGLKFMVYLQKENIIDESGMPKERFSAEFPKEGPSILRIQQVVRGDSAAYFCASSPPVRAPADTQYFGPGTRLTVL.

This clonotype has more than one count but fewer than ten. The V and J genes are TRBV15 and TRBJ2-6; D ambiguous. The CDR3 is 17 residues long. Trimming left V 2 bases short and J 2 bases short, with 13 bases between. From germline, CDR1 is LNHNV and CDR2 YYDKDF (reference sequence). The CDR3, as DNA: TGTGCCACCAGCAGATCCGGATTAATAGCTGGGGCCAACGTCCTGACTTTC. Protein: CATSRSGLIAGANVLTF.

The gene calls are TRBV5-1 and TRBJ2-2, with TRBD1 matching 7 bases. Trimming at V came to 4 bases and at J to 2 bases, leaving 8 bases not matched to a gene. Germline V gene sequence: CDR1 SGHRS, CDR2 YFSETQ. This CDR3 has 16 amino acids. CDR3 in amino acids: CASSQLGQFNTGELFF. CDR3 coding DNA: TGCGCCAGCAGCCAATTGGGACAGTTTAACACCGGGGAGCTGTTTTTT.

The rearrangement links TRBV6-5 to TRBJ2-7; the D is unclear. V lost 5 bases and J 5 bases, leaving 10 bases between the germline ends. The germline V gene encodes CDR1 MNHEY and CDR2 SVGAGI. The CDR3 spans 12 residues. The CDR3 DNA reads TGTGCCAGCAGTACCCCCCCGGACGAGCAGTACTTC. Translated, it gives CASSTPPDEQYF.

This clonotype has ten or more counts. The rearrangement links TRBV7-9 to TRBJ2-7, with 10 bases identical to TRBD1. V shed 8 bases, J shed 3 bases, and the junction held 4 bases outside the gene matches. CDR1 and CDR2 (germline): SEHNR, FQNEAQ (reference sequence). This CDR3 has 13 residues. The CDR3 loop is CASFRTGGYEQYF. The DNA of the CDR3 is TGTGCCAGCTTTCGGACAGGGGGCTACGAGCAGTACTTC.